A selection of T cell receptor beta chains follows, all from one sample in a study of T cell responses to AZD1222 COVID-19 vaccine. Repertoires were generated with immunoSEQ multiplex PCR, while TCRdb's copy carries only in-frame clones and drops some. Recorded for this sample: about 140,000 clones. The source material was peripheral blood. These receptors all stem from an adult in good health. Each CDR3 is given with its conserved first and last residue. The order of the fields is J gene, V gene, D gene, CDR3 protein, CDR3 DNA. The D gene is left open where the match is weak.

J gene: TRBJ2-1
V gene: TRBV9
D gene: .
CDR3 protein: CASSVGGVYNEQFF
CDR3 DNA: TGTGCCAGCAGCGTAGGAGGGGTCTACAATGAGCAGTTCTTC

J gene: TRBJ1-2
V gene: TRBV11-2
D gene: .
CDR3 protein: CASSLGHRANYGYTF
CDR3 DNA: TGTGCCAGCAGCTTAGGGCACCGAGCTAACTATGGCTACACCTTC

J gene: TRBJ2-1
V gene: TRBV7-2
D gene: TRBD2
CDR3 protein: CASSLGGGYNEQFF
CDR3 DNA: TGTGCCAGCAGCTTAGGCGGGGGGTACAATGAGCAGTTCTTC

J gene: TRBJ2-3
V gene: TRBV7-2
D gene: TRBD2
CDR3 protein: CASSLIAGGPDTQYF
CDR3 DNA: TGTGCCAGCAGCTTAATAGCGGGGGGGCCAGATACGCAGTATTTT

J gene: TRBJ1-2
V gene: TRBV30
D gene: .
CDR3 protein: CAWSTGHGYTF
CDR3 DNA: TGTGCCTGGAGTACAGGGCATGGCTACACCTTC

J gene: TRBJ1-2
V gene: TRBV6-1
D gene: .
CDR3 protein: CASSEAGANYGYTF
CDR3 DNA: TGTGCCAGCAGTGAAGCGGGGGCCAACTATGGCTACACCTTC

J gene: TRBJ1-2
V gene: TRBV12-3/TRBV12-4
D gene: .
CDR3 protein: CASRDRNNYGYTF
CDR3 DNA: TGTGCCAGCAGGGACAGAAATAACTATGGCTACACCTTC

J gene: TRBJ1-1
V gene: TRBV12-3/TRBV12-4
D gene: TRBD1
CDR3 protein: CASNPTGRAEAFF
CDR3 DNA: TGTGCCAGCAACCCGACAGGGCGGGCTGAAGCTTTCTTT

J gene: TRBJ2-7
V gene: TRBV14
D gene: .
CDR3 protein: CASSQVTASEQYF
CDR3 DNA: TGTGCCAGCAGCCAAGTCACCGCGAGCGAGCAGTACTTC

J gene: TRBJ2-1
V gene: TRBV5-1
D gene: .
CDR3 protein: CASSLVWAGEDVNEQFF
CDR3 DNA: TGCGCCAGCAGCTTGGTTTGGGCAGGGGAGGATGTGAATGAGCAGTTCTTC

J gene: TRBJ1-6
V gene: TRBV4-1
D gene: .
CDR3 protein: CASSQDLRISPLHF
CDR3 DNA: TGCGCCAGCAGCCAAGATCTACGGATTTCACCCCTCCACTTT

J gene: TRBJ2-7
V gene: TRBV5-1
D gene: TRBD1
CDR3 protein: CASSGTGVDYEQYF
CDR3 DNA: TGCGCCAGCAGCGGGACAGGGGTAGACTACGAGCAGTACTTC

J gene: TRBJ2-4
V gene: TRBV29-1
D gene: .
CDR3 protein: CSAEGLPPRKNIQYF
CDR3 DNA: TGCAGCGCCGAGGGACTTCCCCCCCGGAAAAACATTCAGTACTTC

J gene: TRBJ2-5
V gene: TRBV11-3
D gene: .
CDR3 protein: CASSLEGTETQYF
CDR3 DNA: TGTGCCAGCAGCTTAGAAGGGACAGAGACCCAGTACTTC